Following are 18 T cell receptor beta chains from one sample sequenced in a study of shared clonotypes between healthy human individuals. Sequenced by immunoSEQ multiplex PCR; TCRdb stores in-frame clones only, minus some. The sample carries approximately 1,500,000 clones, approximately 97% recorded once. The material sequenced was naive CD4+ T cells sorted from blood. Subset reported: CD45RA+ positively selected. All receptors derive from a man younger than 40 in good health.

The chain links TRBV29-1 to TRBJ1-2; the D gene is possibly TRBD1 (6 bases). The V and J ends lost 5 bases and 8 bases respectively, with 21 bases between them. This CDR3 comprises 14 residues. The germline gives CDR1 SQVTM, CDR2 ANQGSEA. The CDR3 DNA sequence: TGCAGCGTTTCAATTCGGACAGCCGGCATGGGCTACACCTTC. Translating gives CSVSIRTAGMGYTF.

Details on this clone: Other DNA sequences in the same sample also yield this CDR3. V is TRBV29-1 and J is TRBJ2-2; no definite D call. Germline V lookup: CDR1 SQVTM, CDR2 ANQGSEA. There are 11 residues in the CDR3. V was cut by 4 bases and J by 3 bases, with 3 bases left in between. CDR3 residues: CSVADTGELFF. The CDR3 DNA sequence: TGCAGCGTTGCCGACACCGGGGAGCTGTTTTTT.

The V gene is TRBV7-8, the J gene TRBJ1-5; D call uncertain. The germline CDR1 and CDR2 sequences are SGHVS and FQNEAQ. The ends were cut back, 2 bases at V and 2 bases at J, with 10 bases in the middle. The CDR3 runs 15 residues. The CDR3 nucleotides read TGTGCCAGCAGCTTATATGGGAATGGCAATCAGCCCCAGCATTTT. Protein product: CASSLYGNGNQPQHF.

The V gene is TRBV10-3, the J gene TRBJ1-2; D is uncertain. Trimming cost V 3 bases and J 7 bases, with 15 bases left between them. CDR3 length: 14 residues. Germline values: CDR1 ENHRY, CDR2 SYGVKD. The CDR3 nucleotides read TGTGCCATCAGTGATACGGTCCGCGGCGGTGGCTACACCTTC. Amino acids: CAISDTVRGGGYTF.

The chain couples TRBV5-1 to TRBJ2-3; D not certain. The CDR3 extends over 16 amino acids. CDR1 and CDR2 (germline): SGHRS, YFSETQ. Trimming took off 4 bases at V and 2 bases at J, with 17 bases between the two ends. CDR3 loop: CASSVGPRRDTDTQYF. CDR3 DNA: TGCGCCAGCAGCGTAGGACCCAGAAGGGACACAGATACGCAGTATTTT. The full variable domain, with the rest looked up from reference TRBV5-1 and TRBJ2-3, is KAGVTQTPRYLIKTRGQQVTLSCSPISGHRSVSWYQQTPGQGLQFLFEYFSETQRNKGNFPGRFSGRQFSNSRSEMNVSTLELGDSALYLCASSVGPRRDTDTQYFGPGTRLTVL.

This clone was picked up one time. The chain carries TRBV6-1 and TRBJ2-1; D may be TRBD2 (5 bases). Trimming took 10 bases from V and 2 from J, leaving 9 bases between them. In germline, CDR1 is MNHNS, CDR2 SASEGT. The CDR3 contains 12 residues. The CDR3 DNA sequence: TGTGCCACGGACTCGCCCTACAATGAGCAGTTCTTC. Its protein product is CATDSPYNEQFF.

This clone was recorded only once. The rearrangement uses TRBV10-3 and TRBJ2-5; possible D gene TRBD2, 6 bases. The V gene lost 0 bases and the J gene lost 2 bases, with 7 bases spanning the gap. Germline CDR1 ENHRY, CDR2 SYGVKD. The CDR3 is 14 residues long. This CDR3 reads CAISESLAQETQYF. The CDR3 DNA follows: TGTGCCATCAGTGAGTCTCTAGCGCAAGAGACCCAGTACTTC.

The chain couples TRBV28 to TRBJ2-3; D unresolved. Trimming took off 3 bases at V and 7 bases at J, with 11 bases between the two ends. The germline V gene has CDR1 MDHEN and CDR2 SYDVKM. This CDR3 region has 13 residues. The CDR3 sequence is CASSFSRTNTQYF. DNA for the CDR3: TGTGCCAGCAGTTTTTCCCGGACCAATACGCAGTATTTT.

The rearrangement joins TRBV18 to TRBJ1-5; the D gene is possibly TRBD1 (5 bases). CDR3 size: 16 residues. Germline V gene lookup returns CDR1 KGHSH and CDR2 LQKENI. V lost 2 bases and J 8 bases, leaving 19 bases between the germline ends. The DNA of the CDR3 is TGTGCCAGCTCACCAGGTCGAGGAGTGGGACTTGAGCCCCAGCATTTT. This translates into CASSPGRGVGLEPQHF.

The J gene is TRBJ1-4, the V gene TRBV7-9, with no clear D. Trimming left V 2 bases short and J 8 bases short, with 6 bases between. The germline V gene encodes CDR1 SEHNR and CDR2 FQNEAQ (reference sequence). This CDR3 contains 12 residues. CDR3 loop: CASSLTPEKLFF. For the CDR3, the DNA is TGTGCCAGCAGCTTAACCCCCGAAAAACTGTTTTTT.

The CDR3 nucleotides are TGTGCCAGCTCACTACGGACTAGCCAACCAACTATAGCCTCCTACGAGCAGTACTTC. This translates into CASSLRTSQPTIASYEQYF. The chain is built from TRBV18 and TRBJ2-7; 8 nucleotides match TRBD2. This CDR3 contains 19 residues. CDR1 is KGHSH and CDR2 is LQKENI in the germline V gene. V gave up 4 bases and J gave up 0 bases; unmatched junction bases: 17. Based on the CDR3 plus reference TRBV18 and TRBJ2-7, the full variable domain is NAGVMQNPRHLVRRRGQEARLRCSPMKGHSHVYWYRQLPEEGLKFMVYLQKENIIDESGMPKERFSAEFPKEGPSILRIQQVVRGDSAAYFCASSLRTSQPTIASYEQYFGPGTRLTVT.

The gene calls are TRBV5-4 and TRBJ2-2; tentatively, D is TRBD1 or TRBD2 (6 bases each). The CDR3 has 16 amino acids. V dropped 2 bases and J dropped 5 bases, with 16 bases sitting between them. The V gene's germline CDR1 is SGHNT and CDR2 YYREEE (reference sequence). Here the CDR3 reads CASSFGGPLDTGELFF. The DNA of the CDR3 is TGTGCCAGCAGCTTCGGGGGCCCGTTGGATACCGGGGAGCTGTTTTTT.

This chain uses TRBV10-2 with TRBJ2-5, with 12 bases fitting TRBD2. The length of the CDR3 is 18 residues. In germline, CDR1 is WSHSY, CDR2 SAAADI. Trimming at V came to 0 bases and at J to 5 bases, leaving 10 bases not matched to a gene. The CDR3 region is CASSESRGLAGWHETQYF. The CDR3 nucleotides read TGCGCCAGCAGTGAGTCGAGAGGACTAGCGGGATGGCATGAGACCCAGTACTTC.

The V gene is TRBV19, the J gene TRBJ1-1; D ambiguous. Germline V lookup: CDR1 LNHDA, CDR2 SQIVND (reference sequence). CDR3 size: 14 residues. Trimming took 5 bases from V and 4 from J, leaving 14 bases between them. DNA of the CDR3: TGTGCCAGTAGTCCGACCGTGGGGAGCACTGAAGCTTTCTTT. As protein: CASSPTVGSTEAFF.

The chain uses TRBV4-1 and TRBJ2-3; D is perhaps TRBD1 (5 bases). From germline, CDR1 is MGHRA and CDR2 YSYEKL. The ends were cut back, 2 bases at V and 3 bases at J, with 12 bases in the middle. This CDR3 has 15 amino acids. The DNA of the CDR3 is TGCGCCAGCAGCCAAAAGGACATACCGACAGATACGCAGTATTTT. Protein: CASSQKDIPTDTQYF.

The CDR3 loop is CASSVGPSGITGELFF. The CDR3 bases are TGTGCCAGCAGCGTAGGACCCAGCGGGATCACCGGGGAGCTGTTTTTT. The gene calls are TRBV9 and TRBJ2-2; TRBD2 matches 7 bases. CDR3 size: 16 residues. With 0 bases clipped from V and 4 bases from J, the junction kept 6 bases outside the gene matches. The germline V gene encodes CDR1 SGDLS and CDR2 YYNGEE. Drawing the rest from reference TRBV9 and TRBJ2-2, the complete variable domain is DSGVTQTPKHLITATGQRVTLRCSPRSGDLSVYWYQQSLDQGLQFLIQYYNGEERAKGNILERFSAQQFPDLHSELNLSSLELGDSALYFCASSVGPSGITGELFFGEGSRLTVL.

In DNA form, the CDR3 reads TGTGCCTGGAGTAGGCGGACTAAAGAGACCCAGTACTTC. As protein: CAWSRRTKETQYF. This chain joins TRBV30 and TRBJ2-5; D might be TRBD2 (6 bases). CDR3 size: 13 residues. Looked up from germline, CDR1 is GTSNPN and CDR2 is SVGIG (reference sequence). The V end was cut by 2 bases, the J end by 3 bases, with 10 bases between.

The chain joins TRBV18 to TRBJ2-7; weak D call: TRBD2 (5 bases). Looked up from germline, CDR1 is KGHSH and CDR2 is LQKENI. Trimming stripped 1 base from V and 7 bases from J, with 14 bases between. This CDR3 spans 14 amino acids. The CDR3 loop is CASSPLGRTGEQYF. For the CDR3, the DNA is TGTGCCAGCTCACCACTCGGACGAACGGGGGAGCAGTACTTC.